The 9 T cell receptor beta chains in this list originate from one sample, sequenced in a study of blood T cell repertoires in COVID-19. Method: immunoSEQ multiplex PCR; TCRdb's copy keeps in-frame clones and lacks some. Among some 350,000 clones listed, about 89% were seen once. The sample taken for sequencing was peripheral blood. These receptors all come from a woman between 50 and 59 years old with COVID-19, enrolled during active disease.

The chain recombines TRBV3-1 (or the pseudogene TRBV3-2) with TRBJ2-2; the D is unclear. The CDR3 loop spans 13 amino acids. CDR1 LGHDT and CDR2 YNNKEL come from the germline V gene (reference sequence). V gave up 4 bases and J gave up 4 bases, with 7 bases separating them. This CDR3 reads CASSLPSTGELFF. The CDR3 coding sequence is TGTGCCAGCAGCCTCCCCAGCACCGGGGAGCTGTTTTTT.

V is TRBV9 and J is TRBJ2-3; TRBD1 matches 12 bases. Germline lookup yields CDR1 SGDLS and CDR2 YYNGEE. V lost 10 bases and J lost 2; bases outside the gene matches: 11. The CDR3 is 16 residues long. The DNA of the CDR3 is TGTGCCTCTCAAGCGGGACAGGGGGCGATCACAGATACGCAGTATTTT. It specifies CASQAGQGAITDTQYF.

This chain links TRBV19 with TRBJ2-7; 8 positions match TRBD1. Unmatched junction bases numbered 7, after V lost 3 bases and J lost 3 bases. This CDR3 comprises 15 residues. The germline gives CDR1 LNHDA, CDR2 SQIVND (reference sequence). CDR3 loop: CASSILRDRRYEQYF. CDR3 nucleotides: TGTGCCAGTAGTATTCTCCGGGACAGGCGCTACGAGCAGTACTTC.

The chain uses TRBV30 and TRBJ2-3, with D tentatively TRBD1 (6 bases). The CDR3 loop spans 15 amino acids. V was clipped by 0 bases and J by 3 bases, with 13 bases between them. Germline loops: CDR1 GTSNPN, CDR2 SVGIG (reference sequence). CDR3 sequence: CAWSVQGRSTDTQYF. The CDR3, as DNA: TGTGCCTGGAGTGTCCAGGGGCGTTCAACAGATACGCAGTATTTT.

The rearrangement uses TRBV6-5 and TRBJ2-7; D is perhaps TRBD1 (5 bases). Germline-derived CDR1 and CDR2 are MNHEY and SVGAGI. V was cut by 0 bases and J by 4 bases, with 13 bases left in between. The CDR3 has 15 amino acids. In nucleotides, the CDR3 is TGTGCCAGCAGTTACTCTGAAGGACATTCTTACGAGCAGTACTTC. This gives the protein CASSYSEGHSYEQYF.

The CDR3 reads CASSEKRRGQLNQPQHF. In nucleotides, the CDR3 is TGTGCCAGCAGCGAAAAGCGGAGAGGACAGCTTAATCAGCCCCAGCATTTT. The J gene is TRBJ1-5, the V gene TRBV6-2 or TRBV6-3; possible D gene TRBD1, 6 bases. The CDR3 is made up of 17 amino acids. Trimming cost V 6 bases and J 4 bases, with 22 bases left between them. Looked up from germline, CDR1 is MNHEY and CDR2 is SVGEGT.

The J gene is TRBJ2-5, the V gene TRBV18; D is unclear. The CDR3 is 11 residues long. Deletions cut 6 bases from V and 2 bases from J, with 4 bases between. Germline loops: CDR1 KGHSH, CDR2 LQKENI. The CDR3 DNA is TGTGCCAGCTCGCGACAAGAGACCCAGTACTTC. Its protein is CASSRQETQYF.

This sequence joins TRBV7-6 and TRBJ2-2; TRBD2 agrees at 11 bases. Trimming removed 5 bases from V and 5 bases from J; junction bases left unmatched: 4. This CDR3 has 15 amino acids. Per germline, CDR1 SGHVS and CDR2 FNYEAQ. The CDR3 nucleotides read TGTGCCAGCAGCCCAGGACTAGCGGGTACCGGGGAGCTGTTTTTT. Translating gives CASSPGLAGTGELFF. Full variable domain (missing parts from reference TRBV7-6 and TRBJ2-2): GAGVSQSPRYKVTKRGQDVALRCDPISGHVSLYWYRQALGQGPEFLTYFNYEAQQDKSGLPNDRFSAERPEGSISTLTIQRTEQRDSAMYRCASSPGLAGTGELFFGEGSRLTVL.

The gene calls are TRBV29-1 and TRBJ2-7; 10 bases are shared with TRBD1. The CDR3 loop spans 13 amino acids. V was pared by 1 base and J by 6 bases, with 3 bases of the junction left unmatched. Looked up from germline, CDR1 is SQVTM and CDR2 is ANQGSEA. Here the CDR3 DNA reads TGCAGCGTTGAAGTGACAGGGGGCGGCGAGCAGTACTTC. Protein product: CSVEVTGGGEQYF.